This T cell receptor (beta chain) was identified during a study of T cells in Graves' hyperthyroidism and ophthalmopathy. On the study more broadly: At initial diagnosis, before any treatment had begun, peripheral blood was obtained.

This clonotype occurred many times. Its cognate antigen is unknown. Regions amplified from RNA transcripts were the TCR beta CDR3 regions. HTBI primers were used for first-round RT-PCR of the TCR CDR3. Each CDR3 protein gets one entry after TCRdb re-called the multiplex PCR reads with MiXCR. The table has fewer than 300,000 distinct CDR3 sequences, over 12% seen once. Study-wide findings and caveats: Before onset, ophthalmopathy was predicted by the model a median 6.5 months earlier. A model using 13 V-J features told ophthalmopathy apart from stable hyperthyroidism.

The V gene's germline CDR1 is MDHEN and CDR2 SYDVKM. Trimming cost V 3 bases and J 3 bases, with 15 bases left between them. This CDR3 contains 15 residues. Diagnoses were made from clinical symptoms, serum measures (thyroxine and TRAb), thyroid ultrasound and orbital computed tomography. What was sequenced was blood. The clonotype was recovered from a woman aged 50 to 60 with Graves' hyperthyroidism that later progressed to Graves' ophthalmopathy. The rearrangement links TRBV28 to TRBJ2-7, with a possible D match to TRBD1 (6 bases). DNA of the CDR3: TGTGCCAGCAGTTTTACTGGACAGTCATACTACGAGCAGTACTTC. It encodes CASSFTGQSYYEQYF.